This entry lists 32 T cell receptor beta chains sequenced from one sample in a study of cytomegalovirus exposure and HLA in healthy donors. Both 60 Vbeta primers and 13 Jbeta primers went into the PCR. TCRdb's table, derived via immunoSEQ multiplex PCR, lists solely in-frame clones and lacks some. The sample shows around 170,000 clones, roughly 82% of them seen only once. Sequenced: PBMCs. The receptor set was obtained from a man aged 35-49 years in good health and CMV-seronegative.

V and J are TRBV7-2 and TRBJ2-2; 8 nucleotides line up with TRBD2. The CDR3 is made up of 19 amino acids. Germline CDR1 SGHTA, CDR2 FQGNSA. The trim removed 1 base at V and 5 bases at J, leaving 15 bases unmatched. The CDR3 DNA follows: TGTGCCAGCAGCTTAGGCTGGCTAGCGGGCCATGCGGCGACCGGGGAGCTGTTTTTT. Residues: CASSLGWLAGHAATGELFF.

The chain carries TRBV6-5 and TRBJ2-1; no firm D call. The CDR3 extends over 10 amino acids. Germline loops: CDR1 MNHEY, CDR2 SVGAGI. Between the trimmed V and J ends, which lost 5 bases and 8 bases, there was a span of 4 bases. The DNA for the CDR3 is TGTGCCAGCAGTCAATATGAGCAGTTCTTC. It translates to CASSQYEQFF.

CDR3: CASSSRTKTGTGYGFGEQYF. The CDR3 coding sequence is TGTGCCAGCAGCTCCCGAACCAAGACCGGGACAGGGTATGGTTTCGGCGAGCAGTACTTC. The genes are TRBV7-3 and TRBJ2-7, with 9 bases lining up with TRBD1. Unmatched junction bases numbered 25, after V lost 4 bases and J lost 6 bases. CDR3 length equals 20 residues. In germline, CDR1 is SGHTA, CDR2 FQGTGA.

The CDR3 DNA follows: TGTGCCAGCAGCTTAACCACCCCGAGGGCAACAGATACGCAGTATTTT. It translates to CASSLTTPRATDTQYF. This sequence joins TRBV7-2 and TRBJ2-3; TRBD2 is a possible D gene (5 bases). The germline V gene has CDR1 SGHTA and CDR2 FQGNSA. Trimming left V 2 bases short and J 3 bases short, with 15 bases between. The CDR3 runs to 16 residues.

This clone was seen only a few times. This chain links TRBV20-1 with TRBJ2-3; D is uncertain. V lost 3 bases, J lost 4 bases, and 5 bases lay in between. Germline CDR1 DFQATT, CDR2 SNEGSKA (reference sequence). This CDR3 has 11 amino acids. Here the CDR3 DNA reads TGCAGTGCTAGCCCGGCAGATACGCAGTATTTT. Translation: CSASPADTQYF.

The CDR3: CASSRQPRGAGQETQYF. CDR3 nucleotides: TGCGCCAGCAGCCGCCAGCCGCGGGGGGCCGGTCAAGAGACCCAGTACTTC. V and J are TRBV5-1 and TRBJ2-5; 8 bases map to TRBD2. This CDR3 region has 17 residues. The V segment lost 4 bases and the J segment 2 bases; nucleotides outside the gene matches: 13. Germline loops: CDR1 SGHRS, CDR2 YFSETQ.

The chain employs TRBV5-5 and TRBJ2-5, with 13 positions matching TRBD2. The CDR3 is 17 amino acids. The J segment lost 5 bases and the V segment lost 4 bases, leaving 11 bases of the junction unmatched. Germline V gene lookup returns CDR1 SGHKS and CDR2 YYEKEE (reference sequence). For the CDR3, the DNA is TGTGCCAGCAGCCCGGGGACTAGCGGGGTTATTCCGGAGACCCAGTACTTC. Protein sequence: CASSPGTSGVIPETQYF.

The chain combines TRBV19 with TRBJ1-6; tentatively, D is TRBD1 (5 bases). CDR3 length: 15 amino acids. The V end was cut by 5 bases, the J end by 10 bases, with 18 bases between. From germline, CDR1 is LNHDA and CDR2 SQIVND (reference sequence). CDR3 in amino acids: CASSPGGESISPLHF. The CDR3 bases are TGTGCCAGTAGTCCCGGGGGTGAGTCAATATCACCCCTCCACTTT.

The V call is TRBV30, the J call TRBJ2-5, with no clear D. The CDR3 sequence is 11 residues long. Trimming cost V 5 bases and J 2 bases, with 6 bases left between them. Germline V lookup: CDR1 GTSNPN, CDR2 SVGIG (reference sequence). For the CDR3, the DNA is TGTGCCTGGGACGGGCAAGAGACCCAGTACTTC. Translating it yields CAWDGQETQYF.

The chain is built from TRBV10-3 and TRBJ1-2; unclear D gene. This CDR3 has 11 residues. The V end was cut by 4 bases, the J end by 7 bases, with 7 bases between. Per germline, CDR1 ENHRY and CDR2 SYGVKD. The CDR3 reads CAISAGGGYTF. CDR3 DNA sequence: TGTGCCATCAGTGCTGGAGGTGGCTACACCTTC.

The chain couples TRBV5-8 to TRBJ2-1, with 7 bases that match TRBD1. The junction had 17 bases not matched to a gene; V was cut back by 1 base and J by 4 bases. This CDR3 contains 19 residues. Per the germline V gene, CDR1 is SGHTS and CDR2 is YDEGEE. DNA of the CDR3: TGTGCCAGCAGCTTGTATTCTGGGTTTACAGGGGAAAGGTACAATGAGCAGTTCTTC. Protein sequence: CASSLYSGFTGERYNEQFF. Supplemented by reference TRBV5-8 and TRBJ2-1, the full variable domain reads EAGVTQSPTHLIKTRGQQATLRCSPISGHTSVYWYQQALGLGLQFLLWYDEGEERNRGNFPPRFSGRQFPNYSSELNVNALELEDSALYLCASSLYSGFTGERYNEQFFGPGTRLTVL.

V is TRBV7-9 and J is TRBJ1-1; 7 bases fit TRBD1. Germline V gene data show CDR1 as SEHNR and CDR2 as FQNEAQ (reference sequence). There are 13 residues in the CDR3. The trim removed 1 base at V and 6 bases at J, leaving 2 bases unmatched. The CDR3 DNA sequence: TGTGCCAGCAGCTTAGATACAGGGGCTGAAGCTTTCTTT. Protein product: CASSLDTGAEAFF.

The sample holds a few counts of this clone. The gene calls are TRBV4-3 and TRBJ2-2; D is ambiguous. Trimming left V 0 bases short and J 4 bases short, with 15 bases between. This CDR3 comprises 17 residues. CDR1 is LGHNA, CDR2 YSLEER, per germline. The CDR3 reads CASSQEQSRITTGELFF. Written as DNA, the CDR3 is TGCGCCAGCAGCCAAGAACAGTCCCGGATAACCACCGGGGAGCTGTTTTTT.

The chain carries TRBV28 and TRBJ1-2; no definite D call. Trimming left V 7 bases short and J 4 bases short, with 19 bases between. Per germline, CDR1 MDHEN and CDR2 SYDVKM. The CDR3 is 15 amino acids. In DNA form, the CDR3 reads TGTGCCAGCACCCCTCCGGGATTGCTGGTCTATGGCTACACCTTC. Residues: CASTPPGLLVYGYTF.

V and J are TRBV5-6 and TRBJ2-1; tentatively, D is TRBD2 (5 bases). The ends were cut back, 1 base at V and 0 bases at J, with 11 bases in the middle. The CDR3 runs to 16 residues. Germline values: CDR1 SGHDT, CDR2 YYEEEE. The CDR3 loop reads CASSLRQRYSYNEQFF. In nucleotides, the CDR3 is TGTGCCAGCAGCTTGAGGCAGCGGTACTCCTACAATGAGCAGTTCTTC.

CDR3 amino acids: CASSTDGRTGATNEKLFF. CDR3 coding DNA: TGTGCCAGTAGTACGGACGGTAGAACAGGGGCAACTAATGAAAAACTGTTTTTT. The rearrangement joins TRBV19 to TRBJ1-4, with 7 positions matching TRBD1. Germline CDR1 reads LNHDA; CDR2 reads SQIVND (reference sequence). The J segment lost 0 bases and the V segment lost 4 bases, leaving 11 bases of the junction unmatched. The CDR3 loop spans 18 amino acids. The full variable domain, its missing parts supplied by reference TRBV19 and TRBJ1-4, is DGGITQSPKYLFRKEGQNVTLSCEQNLNHDAMYWYRQDPGQGLRLIYYSQIVNDFQKGDIAEGYSVSREKKESFPLTVTSAQKNPTAFYLCASSTDGRTGATNEKLFFGSGTQLSVL.

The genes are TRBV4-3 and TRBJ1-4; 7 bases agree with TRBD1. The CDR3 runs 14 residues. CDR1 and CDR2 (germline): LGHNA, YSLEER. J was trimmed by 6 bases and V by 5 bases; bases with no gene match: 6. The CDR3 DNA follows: TGCGCCAGCAGCTCCCGACAGGGCCATGAAAAACTGTTTTTT. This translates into CASSSRQGHEKLFF.

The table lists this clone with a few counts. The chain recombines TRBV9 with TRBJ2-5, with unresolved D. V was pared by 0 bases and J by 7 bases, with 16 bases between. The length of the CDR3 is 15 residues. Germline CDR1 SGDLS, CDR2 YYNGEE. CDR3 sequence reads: CASSVGSFEVGTQYF. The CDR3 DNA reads TGTGCCAGCAGCGTAGGTTCATTTGAAGTCGGGACCCAGTACTTC.

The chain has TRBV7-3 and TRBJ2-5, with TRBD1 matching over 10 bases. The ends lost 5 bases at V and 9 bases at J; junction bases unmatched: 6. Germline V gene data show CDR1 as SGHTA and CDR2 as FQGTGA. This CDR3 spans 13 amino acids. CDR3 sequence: CASSPTGGLAQYF. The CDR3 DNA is TGTGCCAGCAGCCCGACAGGGGGCTTGGCCCAGTACTTC.

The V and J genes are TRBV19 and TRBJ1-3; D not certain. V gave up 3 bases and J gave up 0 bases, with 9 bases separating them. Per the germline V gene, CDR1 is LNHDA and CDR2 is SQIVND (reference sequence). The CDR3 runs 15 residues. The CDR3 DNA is TGTGCCAGTAGTATTGGCGGCTACTCTGGAAACACCATATATTTT. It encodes CASSIGGYSGNTIYF.

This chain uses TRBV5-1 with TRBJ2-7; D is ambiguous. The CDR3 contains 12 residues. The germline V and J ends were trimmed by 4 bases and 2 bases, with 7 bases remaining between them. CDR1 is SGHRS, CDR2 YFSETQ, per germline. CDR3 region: CASSPTAYEQYF. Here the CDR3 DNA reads TGCGCCAGCAGCCCCACGGCCTACGAGCAGTACTTC. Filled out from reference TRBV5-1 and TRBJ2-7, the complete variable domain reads KAGVTQTPRYLIKTRGQQVTLSCSPISGHRSVSWYQQTPGQGLQFLFEYFSETQRNKGNFPGRFSGRQFSNSRSEMNVSTLELGDSALYLCASSPTAYEQYFGPGTRLTVT.

Written as DNA, the CDR3 is TGTGCCAGCAGCTTGGGACAGGACATCTCCTACGAGCAGTACTTC. Its translation: CASSLGQDISYEQYF. This rearrangement joins TRBV5-4 to TRBJ2-7; tentative D call: TRBD1 (6 bases). The CDR3 extends over 15 amino acids. Germline V gene data show CDR1 as SGHNT and CDR2 as YYREEE (reference sequence). The V gene lost 0 bases and the J gene lost 0 bases, with 10 bases spanning the gap.

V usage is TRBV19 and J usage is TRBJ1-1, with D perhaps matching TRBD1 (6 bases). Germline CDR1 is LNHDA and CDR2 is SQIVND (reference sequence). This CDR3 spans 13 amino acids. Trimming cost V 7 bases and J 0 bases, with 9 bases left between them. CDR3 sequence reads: CASKRGLNTEAFF. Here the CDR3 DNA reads TGTGCCAGTAAGAGGGGGTTGAACACTGAAGCTTTCTTT.

The chain's CDR3 is CASSSGGTVKFAETQYF. The DNA of the CDR3 is TGTGCCAGCAGCTCGGGGGGGACCGTCAAATTTGCGGAGACCCAGTACTTC. This chain links TRBV5-6 with TRBJ2-5, with 8 bases that match TRBD2. The V and J ends lost 3 bases and 5 bases, in that order; junction bases with no gene match: 15. Per the germline V gene, CDR1 is SGHDT and CDR2 is YYEEEE. This CDR3 has 17 amino acids.

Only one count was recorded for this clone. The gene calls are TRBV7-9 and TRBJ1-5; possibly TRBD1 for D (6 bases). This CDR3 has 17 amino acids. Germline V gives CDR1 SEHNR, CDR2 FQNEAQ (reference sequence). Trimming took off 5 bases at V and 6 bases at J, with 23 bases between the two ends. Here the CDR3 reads CASSAFSGGRGGQPQHF. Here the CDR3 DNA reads TGTGCCAGCAGCGCTTTCAGCGGGGGCAGGGGAGGTCAGCCCCAGCATTTT.

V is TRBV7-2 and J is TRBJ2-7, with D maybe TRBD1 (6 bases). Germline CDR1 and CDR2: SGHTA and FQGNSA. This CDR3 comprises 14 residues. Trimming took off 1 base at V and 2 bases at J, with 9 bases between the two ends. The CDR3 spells CASSLGRGPYEQYF. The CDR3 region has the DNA TGTGCCAGCAGCTTAGGCAGGGGACCCTACGAGCAGTACTTC.

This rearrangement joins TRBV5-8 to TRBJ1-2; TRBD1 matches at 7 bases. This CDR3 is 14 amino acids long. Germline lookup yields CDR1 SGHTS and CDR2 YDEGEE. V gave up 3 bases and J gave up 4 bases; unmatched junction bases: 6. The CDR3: CASSWGRGAYGYTF. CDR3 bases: TGTGCCAGCAGCTGGGGCAGGGGGGCCTATGGCTACACCTTC.

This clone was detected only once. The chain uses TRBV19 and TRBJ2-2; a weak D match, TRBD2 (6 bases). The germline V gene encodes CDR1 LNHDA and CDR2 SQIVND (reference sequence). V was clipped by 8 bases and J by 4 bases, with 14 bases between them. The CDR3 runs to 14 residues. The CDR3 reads CASLGTRLTGELFF. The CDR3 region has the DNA TGTGCCAGTTTGGGGACTCGACTCACCGGGGAGCTGTTTTTT. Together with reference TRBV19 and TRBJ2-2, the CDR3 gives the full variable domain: DGGITQSPKYLFRKEGQNVTLSCEQNLNHDAMYWYRQDPGQGLRLIYYSQIVNDFQKGDIAEGYSVSREKKESFPLTVTSAQKNPTAFYLCASLGTRLTGELFFGEGSRLTVL.

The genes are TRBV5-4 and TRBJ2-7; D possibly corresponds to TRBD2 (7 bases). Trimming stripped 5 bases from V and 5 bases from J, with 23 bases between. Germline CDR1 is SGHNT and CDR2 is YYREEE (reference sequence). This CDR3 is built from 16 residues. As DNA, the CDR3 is TGTGCCAGCAGTTTAGGGAAGGGGGGGCGAGGCAACGAGCAGTACTTC. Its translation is CASSLGKGGRGNEQYF. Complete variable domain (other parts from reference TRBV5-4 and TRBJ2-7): ETGVTQSPTHLIKTRGQQVTLRCSSQSGHNTVSWYQQALGQGPQFIFQYYREEENGRGNFPPRFSGLQFPNYSSELNVNALELDDSALYLCASSLGKGGRGNEQYFGPGTRLTVT.

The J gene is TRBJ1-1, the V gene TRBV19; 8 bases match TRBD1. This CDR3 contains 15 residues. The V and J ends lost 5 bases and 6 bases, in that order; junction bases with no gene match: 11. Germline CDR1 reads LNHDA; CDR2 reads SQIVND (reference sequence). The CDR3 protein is CASSPRTGQDAEAFF. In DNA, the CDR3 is TGTGCCAGTAGTCCCAGGACGGGACAGGACGCTGAAGCTTTCTTT.

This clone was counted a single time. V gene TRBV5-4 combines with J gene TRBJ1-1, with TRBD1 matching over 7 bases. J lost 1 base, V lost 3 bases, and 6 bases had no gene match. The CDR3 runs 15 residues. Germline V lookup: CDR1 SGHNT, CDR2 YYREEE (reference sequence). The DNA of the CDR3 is TGTGCCAGCAGCTCAGGGGGACAGCAGAACACTGAAGCTTTCTTT. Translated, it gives CASSSGGQQNTEAFF. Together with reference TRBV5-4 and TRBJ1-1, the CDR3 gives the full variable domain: ETGVTQSPTHLIKTRGQQVTLRCSSQSGHNTVSWYQQALGQGPQFIFQYYREEENGRGNFPPRFSGLQFPNYSSELNVNALELDDSALYLCASSSGGQQNTEAFFGQGTRLTVV.

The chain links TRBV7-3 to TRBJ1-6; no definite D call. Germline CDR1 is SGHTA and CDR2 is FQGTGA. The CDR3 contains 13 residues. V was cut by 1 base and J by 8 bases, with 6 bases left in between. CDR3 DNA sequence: TGTGCCAGCAGCTTAAGGCAGGATTCACCCCTCCACTTT. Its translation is CASSLRQDSPLHF.